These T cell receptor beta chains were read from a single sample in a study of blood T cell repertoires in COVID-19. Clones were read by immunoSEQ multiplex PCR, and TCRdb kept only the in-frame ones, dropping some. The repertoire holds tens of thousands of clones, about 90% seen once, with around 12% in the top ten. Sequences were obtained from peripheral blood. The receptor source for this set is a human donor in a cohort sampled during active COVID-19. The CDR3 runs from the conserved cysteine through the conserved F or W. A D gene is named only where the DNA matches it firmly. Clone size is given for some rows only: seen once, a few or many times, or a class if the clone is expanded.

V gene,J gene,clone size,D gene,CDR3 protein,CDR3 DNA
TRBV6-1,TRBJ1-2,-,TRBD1,CASSDAVGQGSYGYTF,TGTGCCAGCAGTGATGCGGTTGGACAGGGGAGCTATGGCTACACCTTC
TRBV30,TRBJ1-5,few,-,CAWSVRGGNQPQHF,TGTGCCTGGAGTGTACGGGGGGGCAATCAGCCCCAGCATTTT
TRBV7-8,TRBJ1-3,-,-,CASSVSQGGGNTIYF,TGTGCCAGCAGCGTATCACAGGGCGGAGGAAACACCATATATTTT
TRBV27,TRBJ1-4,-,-,CASSSRDINGKLFF,TGTGCCAGCAGTTCCCGGGACATTAACGGAAAACTGTTTTTT
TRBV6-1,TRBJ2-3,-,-,CASSEWGLGTDTQYF,TGTGCCAGCAGTGAATGGGGGCTAGGCACAGATACGCAGTATTTT
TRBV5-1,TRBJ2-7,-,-,CASSWTTGAFSYEQYF,TGCGCCAGCAGCTGGACTACAGGGGCGTTTTCCTACGAGCAGTACTTC
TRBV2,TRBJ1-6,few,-,CASTTQDSPLHF,TGTGCCAGCACGACACAGGATTCACCCCTCCACTTT
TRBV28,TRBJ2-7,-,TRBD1,CASSSGQGLYEQYF,TGTGCCAGCAGTTCGGGACAGGGCCTCTACGAGCAGTACTTC
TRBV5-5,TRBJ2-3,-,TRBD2,CACTSGGTDTQYF,TGTGCCTGTACTAGCGGGGGCACAGATACGCAGTATTTT
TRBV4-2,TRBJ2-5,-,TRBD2,CASSQDPGGRWETQYF,TGTGCCAGCAGCCAAGATCCGGGGGGGCGCTGGGAGACCCAGTACTTC
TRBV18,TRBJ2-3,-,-,CASSPPGAPSTDTQYF,TGTGCCAGCTCACCACCGGGCGCCCCAAGCACAGATACGCAGTATTTT
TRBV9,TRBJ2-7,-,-,CASSVGQPDYEQYF,TGTGCCAGCAGCGTTGGACAGCCAGACTACGAGCAGTACTTC
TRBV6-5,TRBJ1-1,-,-,CASSYSGNMNTEAFF,TGTGCCAGCAGTTACTCGGGCAATATGAACACTGAAGCTTTCTTT
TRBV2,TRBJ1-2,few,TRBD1,CASNQGQGMNYGYTF,TGTGCCAGCAACCAGGGACAGGGGATGAACTATGGCTACACCTTC
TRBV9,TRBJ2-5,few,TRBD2,CASSAGTSGGVQETQYF,TGTGCCAGCAGCGCGGGGACTAGCGGGGGGGTACAAGAGACCCAGTACTTC
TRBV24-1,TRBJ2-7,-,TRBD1,CATSDYEGQGAHEQYF,TGTGCCACCAGTGATTATGAGGGACAGGGGGCCCACGAGCAGTACTTC
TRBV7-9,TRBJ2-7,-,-,CASSLVTGRVDEQYF,TGTGCCAGCAGCTTAGTTACAGGGAGGGTCGACGAGCAGTACTTC
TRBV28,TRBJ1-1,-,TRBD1,CASSRDRGWTTEAFF,TGTGCCAGCAGCCGGGACAGGGGGTGGACCACTGAAGCTTTCTTT
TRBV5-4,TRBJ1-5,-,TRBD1,CASSKGTGDNQPQHF,TGTGCCAGCAGCAAAGGGACAGGGGACAATCAGCCCCAGCATTTT
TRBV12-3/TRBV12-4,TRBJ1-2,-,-,CASSLPPGNSPTF,TGTGCCAGCAGCCTCCCGCCAGGGAACTCGCCCACCTTC
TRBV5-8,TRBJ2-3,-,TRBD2,CASSPRGGRTDTQYF,TGTGCCAGCAGCCCGCGGGGGGGTAGGACAGATACGCAGTATTTT
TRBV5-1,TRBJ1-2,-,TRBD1,CASSGGTGGAYGYTF,TGCGCCAGCAGCGGGGGGACAGGGGGCGCTTATGGCTACACCTTC
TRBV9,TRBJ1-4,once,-,CASSPPPGRTNEKLFF,TGTGCCAGCAGCCCCCCTCCAGGCCGAACTAATGAAAAACTGTTTTTT
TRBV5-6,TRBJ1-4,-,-,CASSPRTKLFF,TGTGCCAGCAGCCCACGAACTAAACTGTTTTTT
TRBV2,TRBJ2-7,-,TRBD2,CASSEGDYPEQYF,TGTGCCAGCAGTGAAGGGGACTACCCGGAGCAGTACTTC
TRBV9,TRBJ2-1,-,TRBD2,CASSRRGGAYNEQFF,TGTGCCAGCAGCCGCCGTGGGGGGGCCTACAATGAGCAGTTCTTC
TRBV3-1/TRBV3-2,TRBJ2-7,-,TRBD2,CASSQVAGGEQYF,TGTGCCAGCAGCCAAGTCGCGGGGGGCGAGCAGTACTTC
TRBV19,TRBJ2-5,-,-,CASSIVSGVQETQYF,TGTGCCAGTAGTATAGTTTCCGGGGTCCAAGAGACCCAGTACTTC
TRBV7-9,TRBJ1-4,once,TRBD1,CASSQGQYKDEKLFF,TGTGCCAGCAGCCAGGGACAGTACAAGGATGAAAAACTGTTTTTT
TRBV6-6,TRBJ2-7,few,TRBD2,CASSYVLAGGSYEQYF,TGTGCCAGCAGTTACGTTCTAGCGGGGGGCTCCTACGAGCAGTACTTC
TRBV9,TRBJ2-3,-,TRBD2,CASSVASGGLGTDTQYF,TGTGCCAGCAGCGTAGCTAGCGGGGGTCTCGGCACAGATACGCAGTATTTT
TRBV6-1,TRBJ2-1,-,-,CASSDALADPYNEQFF,TGTGCCAGCAGTGACGCCTTAGCGGACCCTTACAATGAGCAGTTCTTC
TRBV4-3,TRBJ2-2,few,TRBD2,CASSQDASSAGGMDTGELFF,TGCGCCAGCAGCCAAGATGCCTCCTCGGCGGGGGGGATGGACACCGGGGAGCTGTTTTTT
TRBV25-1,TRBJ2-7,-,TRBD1,CASSAGQGPYEQYF,TGTGCCAGCAGTGCGGGACAGGGACCCTACGAGCAGTACTTC
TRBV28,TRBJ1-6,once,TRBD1,CASIPGQGRNSPLHF,TGTGCCAGTATCCCGGGACAGGGCAGAAATTCACCCCTCCACTTT
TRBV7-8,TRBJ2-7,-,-,CASSLVAQGGQYF,TGTGCCAGCAGCTTAGTCGCACAGGGTGGGCAGTACTTC
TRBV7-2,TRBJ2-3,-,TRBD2,CASSPRASGVTDTQYF,TGTGCCAGCAGCCCCCGGGCTAGCGGGGTAACAGATACGCAGTATTTT
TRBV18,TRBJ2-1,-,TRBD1,CASSSDRARYNEQFF,TGTGCCAGCTCATCCGACAGGGCTCGCTACAATGAGCAGTTCTTC
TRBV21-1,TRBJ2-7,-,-,CASSKGPGQDEQYF,TGTGCCAGCAGCAAAGGGCCGGGACAAGACGAGCAGTACTTC
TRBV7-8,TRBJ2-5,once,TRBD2,CASSLAGVAGVGRQETQYF,TGTGCCAGCAGCTTAGCAGGGGTAGCGGGGGTGGGCAGGCAAGAGACCCAGTACTTC
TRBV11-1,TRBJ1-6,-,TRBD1,CASSWDRGNSPLHF,TGTGCCAGCAGCTGGGACAGGGGTAATTCACCCCTCCACTTT
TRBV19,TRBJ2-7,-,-,CASSIEEQGNYEQYF,TGTGCCAGTAGTATAGAAGAACAGGGCAACTACGAGCAGTACTTC
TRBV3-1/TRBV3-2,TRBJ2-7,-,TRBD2,CASSQPPAAGAYEQYF,TGTGCCAGCAGCCAACCACCGGCGGCGGGGGCCTACGAGCAGTACTTC
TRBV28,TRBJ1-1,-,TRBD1,CASRQGQTEAFF,TGTGCCAGTAGACAGGGGCAGACTGAAGCTTTCTTT
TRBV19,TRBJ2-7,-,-,CASTPSGRYEQYF,TGTGCCAGTACCCCCAGTGGCAGGTACGAGCAGTACTTC
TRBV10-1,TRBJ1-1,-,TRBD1,CASSDGQGRTEAFF,TGCGCCAGCAGTGATGGACAGGGGCGAACTGAAGCTTTCTTT
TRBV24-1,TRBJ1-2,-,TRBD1,CATSDAGTGPYGYTF,TGTGCCACCAGTGATGCCGGGACAGGACCCTATGGCTACACCTTC
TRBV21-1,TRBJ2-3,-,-,CASSKDSERGPSTDTQYF,TGTGCCAGCAGCAAAGATTCCGAGCGGGGGCCTAGCACAGATACGCAGTATTTT
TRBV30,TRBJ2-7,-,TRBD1,CAWTGQGQAYEQYF,TGTGCCTGGACCGGACAGGGGCAAGCCTACGAGCAGTACTTC
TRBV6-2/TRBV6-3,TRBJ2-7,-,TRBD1,CASSYPRTGYEQYF,TGTGCCAGCAGTTACCCAAGGACAGGGTACGAGCAGTACTTC
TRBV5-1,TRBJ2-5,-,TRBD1,CASSGQGAKIETQYF,TGCGCCAGCAGCGGACAGGGGGCGAAAATAGAGACCCAGTACTTC
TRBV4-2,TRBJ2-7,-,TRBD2,CASSQEGGTAYEQYF,TGTGCCAGCAGCCAAGAGGGGGGGACCGCCTACGAGCAGTACTTC
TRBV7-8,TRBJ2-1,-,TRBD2,CASSLQLAGGNNEQFF,TGTGCCAGCAGCTTACAACTAGCGGGGGGGAACAATGAGCAGTTCTTC
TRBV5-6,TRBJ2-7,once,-,CASSFQSYEQYF,TGTGCCAGCAGCTTCCAATCCTACGAGCAGTACTTC
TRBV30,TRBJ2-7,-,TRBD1,CAWGQGAEQYF,TGTGCCTGGGGACAGGGGGCCGAGCAGTACTTC
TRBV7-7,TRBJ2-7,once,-,CASSSDKTEFYEQYF,TGTGCCAGCAGCTCGGACAAAACCGAGTTCTACGAGCAGTACTTC
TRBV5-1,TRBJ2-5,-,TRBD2,CASSLGLAYQETQYF,TGCGCCAGCAGCTTAGGACTAGCCTACCAAGAGACCCAGTACTTC